The clone carrying this T cell receptor beta chain was detected only a few times. This specimen belongs to a study of blood T cell repertoires in COVID-19. TCRdb keeps only in-frame clones here, not all; method: immunoSEQ multiplex PCR. This sample has fewer than 150,000 clones, with around 83% found just once. This CDR3 contains 15 residues. Per the germline V gene, CDR1 is SGHAT and CDR2 is FQNNGV. The V end was cut by 1 base, the J end by 7 bases, with 11 bases between. The TCR originated in a woman aged 80 or older with acute or convalescent COVID-19. The genes are TRBV11-2 and TRBJ1-6; D perhaps matches TRBD1 (6 bases). Material for sequencing was peripheral blood. This CDR3 reads CASSLGSGANSPLHF. CDR3 DNA: TGTGCCAGCAGCTTAGGCTCAGGGGCGAATTCACCCCTCCACTTT.